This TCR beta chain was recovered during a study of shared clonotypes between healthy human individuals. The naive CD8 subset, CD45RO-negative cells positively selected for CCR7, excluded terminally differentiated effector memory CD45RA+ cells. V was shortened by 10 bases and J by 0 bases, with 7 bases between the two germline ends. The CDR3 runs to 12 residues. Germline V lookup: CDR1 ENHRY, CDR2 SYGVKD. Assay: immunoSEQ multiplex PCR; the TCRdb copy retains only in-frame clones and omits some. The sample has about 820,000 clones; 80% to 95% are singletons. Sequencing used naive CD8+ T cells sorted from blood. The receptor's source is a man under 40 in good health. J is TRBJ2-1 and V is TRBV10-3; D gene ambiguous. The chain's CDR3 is CATLSSYNEQFF. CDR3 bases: TGTGCCACATTAAGCTCCTACAATGAGCAGTTCTTC.